Following are 17 T cell receptor beta chains from one sample sequenced in a study of neurological immune-mediated disorders (dated by TCRdb to the late 2010s). The protocol used for the library was 5' RACE. The run used an Illumina HiSeq 2500. The raw public reads went through TCRdb reprocessing: fastp at Q25, MiXCR clone calling, in-frame beta chains kept. CDR3 protein sequences are deduplicated, and each keeps its most common genes and DNA. For this sample there are some 42,000 distinct CDR3 sequences; 11% appear just once. The ten top clones hold less than 5% of the sample. The material sequenced was CD4+ T cells from blood. All receptors derive from a young woman with HTLV-1-associated myelopathy (HAM/TSP).

This chain connects TRBV24-1 to TRBJ2-1; TRBD2 is a possible D gene (7 bases). This CDR3 is built from 13 residues. The V and J ends lost 1 base and 13 bases respectively, with 13 bases between them. Germline V gene sequence: CDR1 KGHDR, CDR2 SFDVKD. CDR3 residues: CATSDFRGAGQFF. The CDR3 coding sequence is TGTGCCACCAGTGATTTTCGGGGGGCCGGTCAGTTCTTC.

This clonotype is categorized as medium-sized. The chain joins TRBV11-2 to TRBJ1-1; D uncertain. The CDR3 has 15 amino acids. Germline loops: CDR1 SGHAT, CDR2 FQNNGV. V shed 5 bases and J shed 3 bases, with 16 bases lying between them. Here the CDR3 DNA reads TGTGCCAGCAGCCAATGGGGAAGGGTGGACACTGAAGCTTTCTTT. This translates into CASSQWGRVDTEAFF.

This clonotype has at least ten counts. This chain links TRBV20-1 with TRBJ2-1; a weak D match, TRBD2 (5 bases). CDR3 length: 16 residues. Germline CDR1 DFQATT, CDR2 SNEGSKA (reference sequence). V dropped 3 bases and J dropped 8 bases, with 23 bases sitting between them. DNA of the CDR3: TGCAGTGCTAGTTCCCGATTGGACTCGATAGTGGATGAGCAGTTCTTC. It specifies CSASSRLDSIVDEQFF.

This clonotype was seen a few times. The rearrangement joins TRBV6-2 or TRBV6-3 to TRBJ1-5, with D hard to call. CDR1 and CDR2 (germline): MNHEY, SVGEGT. The germline V and J ends were trimmed by 4 bases and 2 bases, with 12 bases remaining between them. This CDR3 spans 15 amino acids. The chain's CDR3 is CASSSWTARNQPQHF. CDR3 nucleotide sequence: TGTGCCAGCAGTTCATGGACCGCTCGCAATCAGCCCCAGCATTTT.

This clonotype was recorded many times. The genes are TRBV5-1 and TRBJ1-1; D might be TRBD1 (6 bases). Germline assignment: CDR1 SGHRS and CDR2 YFSETQ. The CDR3 has 14 amino acids. The V end was cut by 5 bases, the J end by 1 base, with 12 bases between. CDR3 in DNA: TGCGCCAGCAGAGCGACAGGCCAGAACACTGAAGCTTTCTTT. Its translation is CASRATGQNTEAFF.

The V gene is TRBV5-1, the J gene TRBJ1-1; 10 bases map to TRBD1. V lost 4 bases and J lost 1; bases outside the gene matches: 7. CDR3 length equals 16 residues. CDR1 SGHRS and CDR2 YFSETQ come from the germline V gene. CDR3 in amino acids: CASSPGQGGANTEAFF. CDR3 bases: TGCGCCAGCAGCCCCGGACAGGGGGGGGCGAACACTGAAGCTTTCTTT. The full variable domain, rest sourced from reference TRBV5-1 and TRBJ1-1, is KAGVTQTPRYLIKTRGQQVTLSCSPISGHRSVSWYQQTPGQGLQFLFEYFSETQRNKGNFPGRFSGRQFSNSRSEMNVSTLELGDSALYLCASSPGQGGANTEAFFGQGTRLTVV.

This clonotype came up many times. V gene TRBV7-2 combines with J gene TRBJ2-3; D remains ambiguous. Germline V gives CDR1 SGHTA, CDR2 FQGNSA. The CDR3 has 12 residues. The germline V and J ends were trimmed by 2 bases and 9 bases, with 9 bases remaining between them. CDR3 region: CASSLMSTTQYF. The CDR3 DNA reads as TGTGCCAGCAGCTTAATGTCCACGACGCAGTATTTT.

This clonotype turned up a few times. The V gene is TRBV7-9, the J gene TRBJ2-7; D gene uncertain. Trimming left V 2 bases short and J 4 bases short, with 6 bases between. The CDR3 contains 12 residues. Germline values: CDR1 SEHNR, CDR2 FQNEAQ (reference sequence). The DNA of the CDR3 is TGTGCCAGCAGCTTAACCCAATACGAGCAGTACTTC. Protein: CASSLTQYEQYF.

This clonotype was observed at least ten times. CDR3 residues: CASSLVPANEKLFF. The CDR3 nucleotides are TGCGCCAGCAGCTTGGTGCCAGCCAATGAAAAACTGTTTTTT. The chain links TRBV5-1 to TRBJ1-4, with D hard to call. CDR1 and CDR2 (germline): SGHRS, YFSETQ. The CDR3 sequence is 14 residues long. Deletions cut 0 bases from V and 5 bases from J, with 8 bases between.

This clonotype was picked up many times. This chain links TRBV5-1 with TRBJ1-2; 11 nucleotides match TRBD1. The CDR3 has 18 residues. Germline V gene lookup returns CDR1 SGHRS and CDR2 YFSETQ. With V trimmed by 4 bases and J by 8 bases, 19 bases remained unmatched. The CDR3 is CASSPSTGTGGLLEGYTF. CDR3 coding DNA: TGCGCCAGCAGCCCATCGACCGGGACAGGGGGACTACTAGAGGGCTACACCTTC.

Ten or more counts support this clonotype. This chain links TRBV20-1 with TRBJ2-3; 7 bases line up with TRBD2. The germline V gene encodes CDR1 DFQATT and CDR2 SNEGSKA (reference sequence). V lost 3 bases, J lost 3 bases, and 9 bases stayed unmatched. CDR3 length: 15 amino acids. The CDR3 sequence is CSASSYGGSTDTQYF. In nucleotides, the CDR3 is TGCAGTGCTAGTAGCTACGGGGGGTCGACAGATACGCAGTATTTT.

This clonotype was observed many times. The CDR3 DNA sequence: TGTGCCAGCAGTTTAGCGCCACATGATTCCTACGAGCAGTACTTC. It is translated as CASSLAPHDSYEQYF. J is TRBJ2-7 and V is TRBV12-3 or TRBV12-4; D uncertain. The V and J ends lost 0 bases and 1 base respectively, with 10 bases between them. This CDR3 has 15 amino acids.

This clonotype was recorded many times. V usage is TRBV12-3 or TRBV12-4 and J usage is TRBJ2-1, with a possible D match to TRBD2 (7 bases). The CDR3 length is 14 residues. Trimming left V 1 base short and J 9 bases short, with 13 bases between. The CDR3 DNA reads TGTGCCAGCAGTTTAGAGGGGGGGGCCATTGAGCAGTTCTTC. Its translation is CASSLEGGAIEQFF.

This clonotype has at least ten counts. V usage is TRBV27 and J usage is TRBJ2-5, with 8 bases matching TRBD1. The length of the CDR3 is 16 residues. V was clipped by 3 bases and J by 4 bases; unmatched bases: 10. The germline V gene encodes CDR1 MNHEY and CDR2 SMNVEV (reference sequence). The CDR3 is CASSLRPQGASETQYF. The DNA of the CDR3 is TGTGCCAGCAGTTTGCGACCCCAGGGGGCGTCAGAGACCCAGTACTTC.

This clonotype was recorded many times. The chain recombines TRBV20-1 with TRBJ1-1; 9 bases fit TRBD1. The CDR3 has 15 residues. V lost 1 base to trimming and J lost 7 bases; unmatched junction nucleotides: 10. Germline V gene data show CDR1 as DFQATT and CDR2 as SNEGSKA (reference sequence). This CDR3 is CSARVMGQGSDEAFF. The CDR3 nucleotides read TGCAGTGCTAGAGTGATGGGACAGGGTAGCGATGAAGCTTTCTTT.

This clonotype was seen repeatedly, ten times or more. This sequence joins TRBV29-1 and TRBJ1-5, with D possibly matching TRBD1 (5 bases). With 4 bases removed from V and 5 bases from J, the gap between germline ends came to 12 bases. The CDR3 runs to 13 residues. Germline values: CDR1 SQVTM, CDR2 ANQGSEA. CDR3: CSVATDTHQPQHF. For the CDR3, the DNA is TGCAGCGTTGCGACAGACACACATCAGCCCCAGCATTTT.

The chain employs TRBV6-1 and TRBJ1-1; a weak D match, TRBD1 (6 bases). This CDR3 comprises 13 residues. Trimming left V 4 bases short and J 4 bases short, with 10 bases between. Germline V gives CDR1 MNHNS, CDR2 SASEGT. The CDR3 protein is CASSVRTATEAFF. Written as DNA, the CDR3 is TGTGCCAGCAGTGTTAGGACAGCCACTGAAGCTTTCTTT.